These 29 T cell receptor beta chains share one sample of origin, sequenced in a study of beta chain features in type 1 diabetes (dated by TCRdb to 2016 to 2018). The full study reports these points: Type 1 diabetes patients showed a moderate but significant shortening of TCRB CDR3 length in all four CD4+ subsets.

These receptors are not linked to any known antigen. The library was built by means of the immunoSEQ multiplex PCR assay. The High Capacity cDNA Reverse Transcription Kit was used to reverse transcribe all of the isolated RNA, meaning that expressed TCRB transcripts were what got sequenced. In TCRdb, the immuneACCESS table is reduced to in-frame sequences with V and J assigned. These tables do not hold every clone; where another copy was compared, an unresolved V gene accounts for under half, and the others remain unexplained. In this sample the table shows some 350,000 clones, approximately 15% of which occur a single time. About 0.015% of the sample is taken by the ten largest. The sequenced material came from naive CD4+ T cells from blood. According to the study, the label for this sample's cell subset or site signals: true naive CD4+ T cells. All receptors come from a woman under 30 with type 1 diabetes.

This sequence joins TRBV20-1 and TRBJ1-1, with D unresolved. The CDR3 extends over 10 amino acids. V was clipped by 6 bases and J by 7 bases, with 9 bases between them. CDR1 and CDR2 from the germline V gene are DFQATT and SNEGSKA (reference sequence). The CDR3 coding sequence is TGCAGTGCCCCGCCTAATGAAGCTTTCTTT. Protein sequence: CSAPPNEAFF.

This clone has only a few counts. The chain carries TRBV6-5 and TRBJ2-7, with TRBD2 matching over 9 bases. Germline V CDR1 and CDR2: MNHEY, SVGAGI. Unmatched junction bases numbered 7, after V lost 0 bases and J lost 7 bases. The CDR3 sequence is 15 residues long. In DNA form, the CDR3 reads TGTGCCAGCAGTTACTCTTTAGCGGGAGTGGGGGAGCAGTACGTC. The encoded protein is CASSYSLAGVGEQYV.

This chain connects TRBV7-2 to TRBJ1-1; 8 bases line up with TRBD1. The CDR3 has 15 residues. Germline V CDR1 and CDR2: SGHTA, FQGNSA. The V gene end was trimmed by 3 bases and the J gene end by 5 bases; junction bases not matched to a gene: 8. The CDR3 protein is CASSFSQGAGTEAFF. The CDR3 region has the DNA TGTGCCAGCAGCTTCTCCCAGGGGGCGGGGACTGAAGCTTTCTTT.

This clone was counted between two and nine times. The J gene is TRBJ2-2, the V gene TRBV25-1, with a possible D match to TRBD2 (6 bases). Germline values: CDR1 MGHDK, CDR2 SYGVNS. The ends were cut back, 5 bases at V and 8 bases at J, with 15 bases in the middle. The length of the CDR3 is 14 residues. CDR3 protein: CASSSRVRGGELFF. The CDR3 DNA reads as TGTGCCAGCAGTAGTAGGGTACGGGGGGGGGAGCTGTTTTTT. Based on the CDR3 plus reference TRBV25-1 and TRBJ2-2, the full variable domain is EADIYQTPRYLVIGTGKKITLECSQTMGHDKMYWYQQDPGMELHLIHYSYGVNSTEKGDLSSESTVSRIRTEHFPLTLESARPSHTSQYLCASSSRVRGGELFFGEGSRLTVL.

This clone turned up a few times. This chain links TRBV7-8 with TRBJ2-1; TRBD1 aligns across 7 bases. Germline V gives CDR1 SGHVS, CDR2 FQNEAQ. Germline trimming cut 4 bases from V and 2 bases from J; bases unmatched to any gene: 2. CDR3 length equals 14 residues. The CDR3 DNA follows: TGTGCCAGCAGCTCCGGACAGGCCTACAATGAGCAGTTCTTC. The encoded protein is CASSSGQAYNEQFF.

This clone was seen a few times. The chain couples TRBV7-6 to TRBJ2-7, with 8 bases that match TRBD1. The germline CDR1 and CDR2 sequences are SGHVS and FNYEAQ. Losses at the gene ends were 5 bases for V and 0 bases for J; bases not matched to a gene: 6. The CDR3 totals 15 residues. The CDR3 reads CASSPGQGSSYEQYF. The CDR3 nucleotides are TGTGCCAGCAGCCCCGGACAGGGCAGCTCCTACGAGCAGTACTTC.

This clone was found many times. The chain couples TRBV4-2 to TRBJ2-3, with 8 nucleotides matching TRBD2. V lost 0 bases to trimming and J lost 8 bases; unmatched junction nucleotides: 13. The CDR3 covers 17 residues. CDR1 is LGHNA, CDR2 YNFKEQ, per germline. As DNA, the CDR3 is TGTGCCAGCAGCCAAGATGTGGCGGGAGGCCTACGCCCTACGCAGTATTTT. Amino acids: CASSQDVAGGLRPTQYF.

This clone was seen a handful of times. The chain uses TRBV18 and TRBJ2-2; the D is unclear. CDR1 is KGHSH and CDR2 is LQKENI in the germline V gene. This CDR3 has 16 amino acids. With 2 bases removed from V and 0 bases from J, the gap between germline ends came to 10 bases. The CDR3 nucleotides are TGTGCCAGCTCACCAGTGGTCCCAGCGAACACCGGGGAGCTGTTTTTT. Translated: CASSPVVPANTGELFF.

J is TRBJ1-2 and V is TRBV30, with 11 bases that match TRBD1. Germline CDR1 is GTSNPN and CDR2 is SVGIG (reference sequence). CDR3 length: 14 residues. With 2 bases clipped from V and 7 bases from J, the junction kept 6 bases outside the gene matches. The CDR3 nucleotides are TGTGCCTGGAGTCAGGACAGGGGGCAGGGTGGCTACACCTTC. As protein: CAWSQDRGQGGYTF. The full variable domain, in which reference TRBV30 and TRBJ1-2 provide the parts outside the CDR3, is SQTIHQWPATLVQPVGSPLSLECTVEGTSNPNLYWYRQAAGRGLQLLFYSVGIGQISSEVPQNLSASRPQDRQFILSSKKLLLSDSGFYLCAWSQDRGQGGYTFGSGTRLTVV.

The rearrangement joins TRBV19 to TRBJ2-3; unclear D gene. The V end lost 6 bases, the J end lost 2 bases, and 15 bases lay between the germline ends. CDR3 length: 15 residues. Germline V lookup: CDR1 LNHDA, CDR2 SQIVND (reference sequence). The CDR3 region has the DNA TGTGCCAGTAGCCCAAGCCGGGTCCTCACAGATACGCAGTATTTT. It encodes CASSPSRVLTDTQYF.

The rearrangement links TRBV5-4 to TRBJ2-3; D may be TRBD2 (6 bases). The CDR3 extends over 16 amino acids. Germline values: CDR1 SGHNT, CDR2 YYREEE (reference sequence). Trimming shortened V by 1 base and J by 5 bases, and 17 bases separated the two germline ends. The CDR3 is CASSLRLARGVDTQYF. In DNA, the CDR3 is TGTGCCAGCAGCTTGAGGCTAGCGAGAGGAGTAGATACGCAGTATTTT.

This rearrangement joins TRBV6-1 to TRBJ2-1; 9 bases are a match to TRBD2. Germline V gene sequence: CDR1 MNHNS, CDR2 SASEGT. After removal of 4 bases from V and 2 bases from J, the junction contained 6 bases not matched to a gene. CDR3 length: 16 amino acids. The CDR3 coding sequence is TGTGCCAGCAGTGGCCGACTAGCGGAGGCCTACAATGAGCAGTTCTTC. It translates to CASSGRLAEAYNEQFF.

A few counts support this clone. The chain carries TRBV7-9 and TRBJ2-7; 11 bases are a match to TRBD2. After removal of 0 bases from V and 5 bases from J, the junction contained 3 bases not matched to a gene. The CDR3 covers 15 residues. Per germline, CDR1 SEHNR and CDR2 FQNEAQ (reference sequence). The CDR3 loop reads CASSLARLAGNEQYF. Here the CDR3 DNA reads TGTGCCAGCAGCTTAGCGAGACTAGCGGGAAACGAGCAGTACTTC. Together with reference TRBV7-9 and TRBJ2-7, the CDR3 gives the full variable domain: DTGVSQNPRHKITKRGQNVTFRCDPISEHNRLYWYRQTLGQGPEFLTYFQNEAQLEKSRLLSDRFSAERPKGSFSTLEIQRTEQGDSAMYLCASSLARLAGNEQYFGPGTRLTVT.

The chain couples TRBV20-1 to TRBJ1-2; 8 bases line up with TRBD1. Trimming cost V 3 bases and J 6 bases; bases outside gene matches: 0. CDR3 length: 11 amino acids. CDR1 DFQATT and CDR2 SNEGSKA come from the germline V gene (reference sequence). Written as DNA, the CDR3 is TGCAGTGCTAGGGGACAGGATGGCTACACCTTC. It codes for CSARGQDGYTF.

The chain uses TRBV30 and TRBJ1-2, with 9 bases fitting TRBD1. Trimming removed 1 base from V and 7 bases from J; junction bases left unmatched: 10. Germline CDR1 is GTSNPN and CDR2 is SVGIG (reference sequence). CDR3 size: 15 residues. This CDR3 reads CAWSASRTGAGGYTF. In DNA form, the CDR3 reads TGTGCCTGGAGTGCTTCCCGGACAGGGGCGGGTGGCTACACCTTC.

This clone has only a few counts. The chain employs TRBV6-5 and TRBJ2-7, with 7 bases lining up with TRBD1. Unmatched junction bases numbered 12, after V lost 5 bases and J lost 5 bases. The germline V gene has CDR1 MNHEY and CDR2 SVGAGI. This CDR3 has 15 residues. CDR3 sequence reads: CASSRPRQGTHEQYF. As DNA, the CDR3 is TGTGCCAGCAGTCGACCACGACAGGGAACCCACGAGCAGTACTTC.

This clone was found a few times. J is TRBJ1-5 and V is TRBV7-9, with a possible D match to TRBD1 (6 bases). Between the trimmed V and J ends, which lost 5 bases and 3 bases, there was a span of 11 bases. The CDR3 extends over 14 amino acids. Germline V gene sequence: CDR1 SEHNR, CDR2 FQNEAQ (reference sequence). The CDR3 DNA is TGTGCCAGCAGCCCCCCAGGGGACAATCAGCCCCAGCATTTT. It specifies CASSPPGDNQPQHF.

The CDR3 reads CTSSQDGTGTHYEQYV. The CDR3 coding sequence is TGCACCAGCAGCCAAGATGGGACAGGCACCCACTACGAGCAGTACGTC. The chain joins TRBV1 to TRBJ2-7; TRBD1, as called in the table, went unchecked against the DNA. TRBV1 is an annotated pseudogene. CDR3 size: 16 residues.

The V and J genes are TRBV4-3 and TRBJ2-2, with 13 bases identical to TRBD2. The CDR3 runs 16 residues. Germline lookup yields CDR1 LGHNA and CDR2 YSLEER. J lost 8 bases, V lost 4 bases, and 7 bases had no gene match. The DNA for the CDR3 is TGCGCCAGCAGCCTCGGACTAGCGGGAGCTTCAGGGGAGCTGTTTTTT. Protein: CASSLGLAGASGELFF.

This clone has just a few counts. The chain recombines TRBV30 with TRBJ2-2; the match to TRBD2 covers 8 bases. CDR1 and CDR2 (germline): GTSNPN, SVGIG (reference sequence). With 3 bases clipped from V and 5 bases from J, the junction kept 5 bases outside the gene matches. The CDR3 spans 14 residues. The CDR3 here is CAWRGTGGTGELFF. The CDR3 coding sequence is TGTGCCTGGAGGGGGACGGGAGGGACCGGGGAGCTGTTTTTT.

The chain recombines TRBV28 with TRBJ2-7, with 13 bases matching TRBD2. This CDR3 contains 16 residues. Germline-derived CDR1 and CDR2 are MDHEN and SYDVKM. Germline trimming cut 5 bases from V and 3 bases from J; bases unmatched to any gene: 7. The CDR3 coding sequence is TGTGCCAGCAGTCCTTTACTAGCGGGAGGGGACTACGAGCAGTACTTC. This encodes CASSPLLAGGDYEQYF. Variable domain in full (rest from reference TRBV28 and TRBJ2-7): DVKVTQSSRYLVKRTGEKVFLECVQDMDHENMFWYRQDPGLGLRLIYFSYDVKMKEKGDIPEGYSVSREKKERFSLILESASTNQTSMYLCASSPLLAGGDYEQYFGPGTRLTVT.

J is TRBJ2-5 and V is TRBV11-3; 11 bases fit TRBD1. The V segment lost 3 bases and the J segment 3 bases; nucleotides outside the gene matches: 3. This CDR3 has 15 residues. Germline V gene lookup returns CDR1 SGHNT and CDR2 YENEEA. The CDR3 loop reads CASSFGQGAEETQYF. The CDR3 bases are TGTGCCAGCAGCTTCGGACAGGGGGCGGAAGAGACCCAGTACTTC.

J is TRBJ2-3 and V is TRBV5-4; 14 bases are shared with TRBD2. The CDR3 consists of 15 residues. Trimming at V came to 4 bases and at J to 5 bases, leaving 3 bases not matched to a gene. Germline V CDR1 and CDR2: SGHNT, YYREEE (reference sequence). CDR3 residues: CASSPGLAGVDTQYF. CDR3 DNA: TGTGCCAGCAGCCCGGGACTAGCGGGAGTAGATACGCAGTATTTT. The full variable domain, rest sourced from reference TRBV5-4 and TRBJ2-3, is ETGVTQSPTHLIKTRGQQVTLRCSSQSGHNTVSWYQQALGQGPQFIFQYYREEENGRGNFPPRFSGLQFPNYSSELNVNALELDDSALYLCASSPGLAGVDTQYFGPGTRLTVL.

The sample holds a few counts of this clone. This rearrangement joins TRBV6-6 to TRBJ1-1, with D unclear. CDR3 length: 15 residues. Deletions cut 0 bases from V and 3 bases from J, with 11 bases between. Per germline, CDR1 MNHNY and CDR2 SVGAGI (reference sequence). In DNA, the CDR3 is TGTGCCAGCAGTTACTCTTCCGCGGCGGACACTGAAGCTTTCTTT. Protein sequence: CASSYSSAADTEAFF.

This clone showed up just once. The chain combines TRBV2 with TRBJ1-2, with D unresolved. The CDR3 loop spans 14 amino acids. V was pared by 0 bases and J by 7 bases, with 12 bases between. Per germline, CDR1 SNHLY and CDR2 FYNNEI. CDR3 sequence reads: CASSEASLVGGYTF. The CDR3 DNA sequence: TGTGCCAGCAGTGAAGCCAGCCTAGTCGGTGGCTACACCTTC.

This clone was seen only a few times. This chain connects TRBV27 to TRBJ1-5, with D possibly TRBD1 on 6 matching bases. Germline values: CDR1 MNHEY, CDR2 SMNVEV (reference sequence). V shed 5 bases and J shed 2 bases, with 16 bases lying between them. CDR3 length: 16 residues. As DNA, the CDR3 is TGTGCCAGCAGTCCCGGGGGGCATGGACGCAATCAGCCCCAGCATTTT. The encoded protein is CASSPGGHGRNQPQHF.

The chain is built from TRBV6-5 and TRBJ2-1, with 9 bases lining up with TRBD1. The J segment lost 5 bases and the V segment lost 6 bases, leaving 8 bases of the junction unmatched. CDR1 and CDR2 from the germline V gene are MNHEY and SVGAGI. CDR3 size: 15 residues. The CDR3 DNA is TGTGCCAGCAGACCCCCCGGGACAGGGCACAATGAGCAGTTCTTC. Translated: CASRPPGTGHNEQFF.

This clone appeared a few times. The gene calls are TRBV7-2 and TRBJ2-1, with TRBD2 matching over 8 bases. CDR1 and CDR2 from the germline V gene are SGHTA and FQGNSA. The CDR3 sequence is 15 residues long. Trimming removed 4 bases from V and 8 bases from J; junction bases left unmatched: 10. The DNA of the CDR3 is TGTGCCAGCAGCTCCATAGCGGGAAATGGTCATGAGCAGTTCTTC. It translates to CASSSIAGNGHEQFF.

The chain combines TRBV5-5 with TRBJ2-1; TRBD1 matches 9 bases. After removal of 9 bases from V and 5 bases from J, the junction contained 6 bases not matched to a gene. From germline, CDR1 is SGHKS and CDR2 YYEKEE (reference sequence). This CDR3 has 13 residues. This CDR3 is CATGQGNDNEQFF. The CDR3 DNA reads as TGTGCCACCGGACAGGGGAATGACAATGAGCAGTTCTTC.